This entry lists 26 T cell receptor beta chains sequenced from one sample in a study of blood T cell repertoires in COVID-19. The assay was immunoSEQ multiplex PCR, and TCRdb's table has in-frame clones only and misses some. This table holds under 150,000 clones, 70% to 80% found once. The sequencing input was peripheral blood. These TCRs come from a human donor in a cohort sampled during active COVID-19.

The chain employs TRBV5-4 and TRBJ1-5; D gene unclear. CDR3 length equals 15 residues. The germline gives CDR1 SGHNT, CDR2 YYREEE (reference sequence). With 0 bases removed from V and 1 base from J, the gap between germline ends came to 8 bases. CDR3: CASSLEPRSNQPQHF. In nucleotides, the CDR3 is TGTGCCAGCAGCTTGGAACCCCGGAGCAATCAGCCCCAGCATTTT.

This clone occurred a few times. The J gene is TRBJ2-1, the V gene TRBV5-1; D possibly corresponds to TRBD1 (6 bases). The V gene's germline CDR1 is SGHRS and CDR2 YFSETQ. Trimming shortened V by 4 bases and J by 3 bases, and 26 bases separated the two germline ends. This CDR3 spans 19 amino acids. This chain's CDR3 is CASSPGFQGSRGFYNEQFF. The CDR3 DNA is TGCGCCAGCAGCCCGGGTTTTCAGGGGTCAAGGGGCTTCTACAATGAGCAGTTCTTC.

DNA for the CDR3: TGCGCCAGCAGCTTGAGGGACAGGGAATTATATTTT. Translation: CASSLRDRELYF. V gene TRBV5-1 combines with J gene TRBJ1-3; the match to TRBD1 covers 9 bases. The CDR3 loop spans 12 amino acids. V lost 1 base to trimming and J lost 14 bases; unmatched junction nucleotides: 4. The germline V gene encodes CDR1 SGHRS and CDR2 YFSETQ.

The V call is TRBV7-3, the J call TRBJ2-3, with TRBD1 matching 7 bases. This CDR3 is built from 13 residues. J was trimmed by 2 bases and V by 5 bases; bases with no gene match: 1. Germline CDR1 is SGHTA and CDR2 is FQGTGA. CDR3 in amino acids: CASSGQATDTQYF. CDR3 sequence (DNA): TGTGCCAGCAGCGGACAGGCCACAGATACGCAGTATTTT. The entire variable domain, with the rest obtained from reference TRBV7-3 and TRBJ2-3, is as follows: GAGVSQTPSNKVTEKGKYVELRCDPISGHTALYWYRQSLGQGPEFLIYFQGTGAADDSGLPNDRFFAVRPEGSVSTLKIQRTERGDSAVYLCASSGQATDTQYFGPGTRLTVL.

The CDR3 loop reads CASSYSVRERIYTF. Written as DNA, the CDR3 is TGTGCCAGCAGTTACTCGGTCAGAGAGAGGATCTACACCTTC. The rearrangement uses TRBV6-2 or TRBV6-3 and TRBJ1-2; no clear D gene. Trimming took off 0 bases at V and 10 bases at J, with 15 bases between the two ends. The CDR3 is made up of 14 amino acids. CDR1 MNHEY and CDR2 SVGEGT come from the germline V gene.

The V call is TRBV6-5, the J call TRBJ2-2; no clear D gene. Germline CDR1 is MNHEY and CDR2 is SVGAGI. The CDR3 has 14 residues. Trimming cost V 6 bases and J 0 bases, with 8 bases left between them. This chain's CDR3 is CASRQFANTGELFF. In nucleotides, the CDR3 is TGTGCCAGCAGACAGTTCGCGAACACCGGGGAGCTGTTTTTT.

The genes are TRBV9 and TRBJ2-5; TRBD2 matches 8 bases. Germline values: CDR1 SGDLS, CDR2 YYNGEE. This CDR3 is 17 amino acids long. V shed 1 base, J shed 5 bases, and the junction held 13 bases outside the gene matches. The CDR3: CASSVKEIAGFGETQYF. For the CDR3, the DNA is TGTGCCAGCAGCGTAAAGGAAATAGCGGGATTCGGTGAGACCCAGTACTTC.

The chain links TRBV11-2 to TRBJ1-1; possible D gene TRBD1, 5 bases. Trimming cost V 1 base and J 0 bases, with 18 bases left between them. From germline, CDR1 is SGHAT and CDR2 FQNNGV. CDR3 length: 18 residues. The CDR3 is CASSLVGPTATMNTEAFF. CDR3 DNA sequence: TGTGCCAGCAGCTTAGTGGGGCCCACGGCAACGATGAACACTGAAGCTTTCTTT.

The rearrangement links TRBV29-1 to TRBJ1-5; TRBD1 matches at 10 bases. The germline CDR1 and CDR2 sequences are SQVTM and ANQGSEA. The CDR3 is 14 amino acids. V lost 5 bases, J lost 3 bases, and 4 bases stayed unmatched. As DNA, the CDR3 is TGCAGCGTTATGACAGGGGGCAACAATCAGCCCCAGCATTTT. Protein sequence: CSVMTGGNNQPQHF.

Ten or more counts support this clone. The rearrangement links TRBV6-6 to TRBJ1-2; D perhaps matches TRBD1 (5 bases). The ends were cut back, 4 bases at V and 7 bases at J, with 13 bases in the middle. Germline V gene data show CDR1 as MNHNY and CDR2 as SVGAGI (reference sequence). The CDR3 runs to 13 residues. The chain's CDR3 is CASSSGGDRGYTF. CDR3 bases: TGTGCCAGCAGTTCCGGGGGGGATCGTGGCTACACCTTC.

This clone was seen once. An end of the junction does not agree with germline; a read error may underlie this. This chain connects TRBV7-7 to TRBJ1-3; D is perhaps TRBD1 (5 bases). The CDR3 has 16 amino acids. Germline V gene data show CDR1 as SSHAT and CDR2 as FNYEAQ (reference sequence). The CDR3 coding sequence is TGTGCTAGCAGCTTACAGGCCCCATATTCGGGAAACACCATATATTTT. Translation gives CASSLQAPYSGNTIYF.

This clone was counted between two and nine times. The V gene is TRBV20-1, the J gene TRBJ2-1; no definite D call. The germline V gene encodes CDR1 DFQATT and CDR2 SNEGSKA (reference sequence). This CDR3 has 14 residues. V was pared by 3 bases and J by 3 bases, with 12 bases between. CDR3 DNA sequence: TGCAGTGCTAGTGGTCCGACTCGCTACAATGAGCAGTTCTTC. Its protein is CSASGPTRYNEQFF.

The chain has TRBV7-2 and TRBJ1-4, with TRBD1 identical over 7 bases. There are 15 residues in the CDR3. V lost 1 base and J lost 7; bases outside the gene matches: 6. Looked up from germline, CDR1 is SGHTA and CDR2 is FQGNSA. DNA for the CDR3: TGTGCCAGCAGCTTAGAGGGGGCTGGAAGTGAAAAACTGTTTTTT. This gives the protein CASSLEGAGSEKLFF.

The rearrangement links TRBV5-1 to TRBJ1-6; 7 positions agree with TRBD1. Germline CDR1 SGHRS, CDR2 YFSETQ. The V segment lost 4 bases and the J segment 10 bases; nucleotides outside the gene matches: 11. This CDR3 contains 15 residues. This chain's CDR3 is CASSLGQKKGSPLHF. For the CDR3, the DNA is TGCGCCAGCAGCCTGGGACAGAAGAAGGGATCACCCCTCCACTTT.

The chain employs TRBV24-1 and TRBJ1-1; D remains unclear. Trimming cost V 3 bases and J 10 bases, with 11 bases left between them. The germline gives CDR1 KGHDR, CDR2 SFDVKD. The CDR3 consists of 12 residues. The CDR3 nucleotides are TGTGCCACCAGTGATCTCCGGGGAGTAGCTTTCTTT. Amino acid sequence: CATSDLRGVAFF.

The chain combines TRBV7-2 with TRBJ2-5, with TRBD2 identical over 7 bases. V lost 5 bases and J lost 1; bases outside the gene matches: 4. Per the germline V gene, CDR1 is SGHTA and CDR2 is FQGNSA. This CDR3 spans 14 amino acids. This CDR3 is CASSLGLPQETQYF. CDR3 sequence (DNA): TGTGCCAGCAGCCTGGGACTACCCCAAGAGACCCAGTACTTC.

The chain carries TRBV9 and TRBJ2-3; maybe TRBD2 (5 bases). Germline V gene lookup returns CDR1 SGDLS and CDR2 YYNGEE. V was trimmed by 4 bases and J by 2 bases, leaving 14 bases between them. CDR3 length: 15 amino acids. Here the CDR3 DNA reads TGTGCCAGCAGCAGTACCGGGATCAACACAGATACGCAGTATTTT. This encodes CASSSTGINTDTQYF.

The chain employs TRBV7-3 and TRBJ1-2, with TRBD1 identical over 8 bases. V lost 2 bases and J lost 4; bases outside the gene matches: 3. Germline CDR1 is SGHTA and CDR2 is FQGTGA. The CDR3 is made up of 14 amino acids. CDR3 nucleotides: TGTGCCAGCAGCTTATCCGGACAGGGCTATGGCTACACCTTC. Its translation is CASSLSGQGYGYTF. The variable domain in full, with the rest retrieved from reference TRBV7-3 and TRBJ1-2, is GAGVSQTPSNKVTEKGKYVELRCDPISGHTALYWYRQSLGQGPEFLIYFQGTGAADDSGLPNDRFFAVRPEGSVSTLKIQRTERGDSAVYLCASSLSGQGYGYTFGSGTRLTVV.

The chain combines TRBV7-9 with TRBJ2-3; 10 nucleotides line up with TRBD2. The trim removed 5 bases at V and 5 bases at J, leaving 7 bases unmatched. Germline loops: CDR1 SEHNR, CDR2 FQNEAQ (reference sequence). The CDR3 sequence is 15 residues long. The chain's CDR3 is CASSNLAGAGDTQYF. CDR3 coding DNA: TGTGCCAGCAGCAACCTAGCGGGGGCGGGAGATACGCAGTATTTT.

The chain is built from TRBV2 and TRBJ1-1; D uncertain. Trimming took off 9 bases at V and 5 bases at J, with 7 bases between the two ends. The CDR3 runs 10 residues. Germline V lookup: CDR1 SNHLY, CDR2 FYNNEI. The CDR3, as DNA: TGTGCCAGTCGAGGGACTGAAGCTTTCTTT. It is translated as CASRGTEAFF.

Worth noting for this clone: One junction end does not reproduce the germline sequence, and a read error may be involved. This sequence joins TRBV5-5 and TRBJ1-4; TRBD1 aligns across 9 bases. Germline V gene data show CDR1 as SGHKS and CDR2 as YYEKEE (reference sequence). The CDR3 covers 15 residues. In DNA, the CDR3 is TGTGCCAGCAGCGACGGGGACAGGGTGGATGAAAAGCTGTTTTTT. Protein product: CASSDGDRVDEKLFF.

This clone was counted a few times. The rearrangement links TRBV7-3 to TRBJ2-1; TRBD1 matches 9 bases. CDR3 size: 14 residues. J was trimmed by 8 bases and V by 2 bases; bases with no gene match: 4. CDR1 and CDR2 (germline): SGHTA, FQGTGA. CDR3 nucleotide sequence: TGTGCCAGCAGCTTACAGGACAGGGGACATGAGCAGTTCTTC. Translation gives CASSLQDRGHEQFF.

The chain recombines TRBV2 with TRBJ2-7; TRBD2 aligns across 14 bases. V dropped 7 bases and J dropped 9; count of bases not matched to a gene: 8. The CDR3 contains 14 residues. From germline, CDR1 is SNHLY and CDR2 FYNNEI. Here the CDR3 reads CASIAGLAGATQYF. In DNA form, the CDR3 reads TGTGCCAGCATCGCGGGACTAGCGGGGGCAACGCAGTACTTC.

Regarding this clone: This sample also contains other DNA sequences that code for the same CDR3. CDR3 loop: CASSPDRRNTEAFF. The CDR3 bases are TGTGCCAGCTCACCAGACAGGCGGAACACTGAAGCTTTCTTT. The chain recombines TRBV18 with TRBJ1-1; D perhaps matches TRBD1 (6 bases). Trimming stripped 2 bases from V and 1 base from J, with 8 bases between. Per the germline V gene, CDR1 is KGHSH and CDR2 is LQKENI. This CDR3 spans 14 amino acids. Combining the CDR3 with reference TRBV18 and TRBJ1-1 gives the whole variable domain NAGVMQNPRHLVRRRGQEARLRCSPMKGHSHVYWYRQLPEEGLKFMVYLQKENIIDESGMPKERFSAEFPKEGPSILRIQQVVRGDSAAYFCASSPDRRNTEAFFGQGTRLTVV.

The chain recombines TRBV2 with TRBJ1-2; TRBD1 matches at 7 bases. The CDR3 runs to 14 residues. Germline values: CDR1 SNHLY, CDR2 FYNNEI. The trim removed 4 bases at V and 10 bases at J, leaving 12 bases unmatched. The DNA of the CDR3 is TGTGCCAGCAGTGCACTCTTCGGCGACAGGGACTACACCTTC. It specifies CASSALFGDRDYTF.

The J gene is TRBJ2-5, the V gene TRBV28; 10 bases align to TRBD2. Trimming took 2 bases from V and 7 from J; bases not matched to a gene: 7. CDR1 is MDHEN and CDR2 is SYDVKM in the germline V gene. The CDR3 runs to 15 residues. CDR3 in DNA: TGTGCCAGCAGTTTACGAAGCGGGGGGGCCCGGACCCAGTACTTC. The encoded protein is CASSLRSGGARTQYF.